The 27 T cell receptor beta chains below come from one sample, sequenced in a study of graft-versus-host responses after intestinal transplantation (dated by TCRdb to the early 2020s). Their recognized antigens are unknown. In the paper's terms, the time point label means: cells obtained before transplantation from donor or recipient. Library preparation used the immunoSEQ multiplex PCR assay. Imported from immuneACCESS, the table was reduced by TCRdb to in-frame sequences with V and J called. These copies leave out some clones; in studies compared against another copy, an unresolved V gene accounts for under half, and the cause of the remainder is not known. The table for this sample lists more than 100,000 clones; approximately 95% of them were counted only once. The ten largest clonotypes hold around 0.12% of the sample. Sequences were derived from unstimulated CD4+ T cells sorted from spleen or lymph node cells, sampled before intestinal transplant. These receptors all stem from a human donor who received an intestinal transplant.

The chain combines TRBV11-2 with TRBJ1-3; D remains ambiguous. Germline V gene sequence: CDR1 SGHAT, CDR2 FQNNGV. This CDR3 region has 13 residues. The germline V and J ends were trimmed by 1 base and 4 bases, with 5 bases remaining between them. The CDR3, as DNA: TGTGCCAGCAGCTTAGCACAGGGAAACACCATATATTTT. Amino acid sequence: CASSLAQGNTIYF.

The V gene is TRBV18, the J gene TRBJ1-5, with D possibly being TRBD1 (6 bases). The ends were cut back, 3 bases at V and 6 bases at J, with 12 bases in the middle. This CDR3 spans 14 amino acids. Germline loops: CDR1 KGHSH, CDR2 LQKENI. The CDR3, as DNA: TGTGCCAGCTCACCCTCGACAGGTGGTCAGCCCCAGCATTTT. This codes for CASSPSTGGQPQHF.

The CDR3 DNA follows: TGTGCCAGCAGCTTAATTGGCGTGGAGGAGACCCAGTACTTC. Amino acids: CASSLIGVEETQYF. V is TRBV5-6 and J is TRBJ2-5; D unresolved. The germline CDR1 and CDR2 sequences are SGHDT and YYEEEE. The CDR3 consists of 14 residues. The V end was cut by 2 bases, the J end by 5 bases, with 13 bases between.

The chain recombines TRBV27 with TRBJ1-2; D gene uncertain. Trimming left V 5 bases short and J 6 bases short, with 19 bases between. This CDR3 has 15 amino acids. Germline assignment: CDR1 MNHEY and CDR2 SMNVEV (reference sequence). The CDR3 nucleotides are TGTGCCAGCAGTCCGGTAGGAGGGCTCAAGAATGGCTACACCTTC. This encodes CASSPVGGLKNGYTF.

V usage is TRBV5-1 and J usage is TRBJ1-5; 11 nucleotides match TRBD1. The length of the CDR3 is 14 residues. Germline V gives CDR1 SGHRS, CDR2 YFSETQ. The ends lost 4 bases at V and 5 bases at J; junction bases unmatched: 2. CDR3 protein: CASSGTGGDQPQHF. The CDR3 region has the DNA TGCGCCAGCAGCGGGACAGGGGGTGATCAGCCCCAGCATTTT.

V and J are TRBV30 and TRBJ1-1, with TRBD1 as a possible D gene (5 bases). Trimming cost V 0 bases and J 1 base, with 12 bases left between them. The CDR3 spans 15 residues. Germline V gene lookup returns CDR1 GTSNPN and CDR2 SVGIG (reference sequence). The CDR3 sequence is CAWSVKGGGNTEAFF. The CDR3 bases are TGTGCCTGGAGTGTTAAGGGTGGGGGGAACACTGAAGCTTTCTTT.

The chain links TRBV6-5 to TRBJ2-3; possibly TRBD1 or TRBD2 for D (5 bases each). The CDR3 totals 13 residues. Trimming removed 5 bases at V and 6 bases at J, with 12 bases between. The germline V gene encodes CDR1 MNHEY and CDR2 SVGAGI. Written as DNA, the CDR3 is TGTGCCAGCAGTGAGAGGGGAGCTGATACGCAGTATTTT. This gives the protein CASSERGADTQYF.

This clone was counted once. The chain carries TRBV5-4 and TRBJ1-3; D not resolved. V lost 0 bases, J lost 4 bases, and 8 bases lay in between. The CDR3 spans 14 residues. The germline gives CDR1 SGHNT, CDR2 YYREEE (reference sequence). The CDR3 region is CASSLGQTGNTIYF. As DNA, the CDR3 is TGTGCCAGCAGCTTGGGGCAGACCGGAAACACCATATATTTT.

The chain carries TRBV4-1 and TRBJ1-5; D is unresolved. Germline lookup yields CDR1 MGHRA and CDR2 YSYEKL. Trimming cost V 0 bases and J 5 bases, with 14 bases left between them. This CDR3 spans 16 amino acids. CDR3 nucleotides: TGCGCCAGCAGCCAAGACAGAGGACTGCGGGATCAGCCCCAGCATTTT. Residues: CASSQDRGLRDQPQHF.

This chain uses TRBV5-1 with TRBJ2-5; TRBD1 matches at 10 bases. J gave up 3 bases and V 4 bases, and 9 bases lay outside the gene matches. CDR3 size: 16 residues. CDR1 and CDR2 (germline): SGHRS, YFSETQ. The CDR3: CASSRWSGQGEETQYF. As DNA, the CDR3 is TGCGCCAGCAGCCGGTGGTCCGGACAGGGGGAAGAGACCCAGTACTTC.

The chain uses TRBV5-1 and TRBJ2-3; a weak D match, TRBD1 (5 bases). Trimming left V 2 bases short and J 2 bases short, with 12 bases between. The CDR3 runs to 15 residues. Germline lookup yields CDR1 SGHRS and CDR2 YFSETQ. CDR3 region: CASSFLRQFTDTQYF. In DNA form, the CDR3 reads TGCGCCAGCAGCTTTTTGAGACAGTTCACAGATACGCAGTATTTT. The variable domain in full, with the rest retrieved from reference TRBV5-1 and TRBJ2-3, is KAGVTQTPRYLIKTRGQQVTLSCSPISGHRSVSWYQQTPGQGLQFLFEYFSETQRNKGNFPGRFSGRQFSNSRSEMNVSTLELGDSALYLCASSFLRQFTDTQYFGPGTRLTVL.

The J gene is TRBJ2-2, the V gene TRBV5-1; D uncertain. CDR3 size: 14 residues. Looked up from germline, CDR1 is SGHRS and CDR2 is YFSETQ. The V gene lost 5 bases and the J gene lost 0 bases, with 8 bases spanning the gap. CDR3 nucleotide sequence: TGCGCCAGCAGACTGTTAGCGAACACCGGGGAGCTGTTTTTT. Translated, it gives CASRLLANTGELFF.

In nucleotides, the CDR3 is TGCAGTGCAAGGACCTACGAGCAGTACTTC. Translating gives CSARTYEQYF. The chain combines TRBV20-1 with TRBJ2-7; D uncertain. V dropped 6 bases and J dropped 2 bases, with 5 bases sitting between them. The CDR3 runs to 10 residues. Germline V lookup: CDR1 DFQATT, CDR2 SNEGSKA (reference sequence).

The V call is TRBV19, the J call TRBJ1-2; D uncertain. The V gene's germline CDR1 is LNHDA and CDR2 SQIVND (reference sequence). The CDR3 extends over 16 amino acids. V was cut by 6 bases and J by 5 bases, with 22 bases left in between. The CDR3 loop reads CASSREAAGVPYGYTF. Written as DNA, the CDR3 is TGTGCCAGTAGCCGAGAGGCAGCCGGAGTCCCTTATGGCTACACCTTC.

The J gene is TRBJ1-5, the V gene TRBV19; tentatively, D is TRBD1 (6 bases). Germline values: CDR1 LNHDA, CDR2 SQIVND (reference sequence). The CDR3 is 17 residues long. V gave up 6 bases and J gave up 0 bases, with 18 bases separating them. CDR3 region: CASRDSFAPGSNQPQHF. The CDR3 nucleotides are TGTGCCAGTAGGGACAGCTTCGCTCCGGGTAGCAATCAGCCCCAGCATTTT.

The chain combines TRBV6-5 with TRBJ1-1, with 9 bases that match TRBD1. The CDR3 length is 13 residues. The V gene end was trimmed by 5 bases and the J gene end by 4 bases; junction bases not matched to a gene: 2. Germline V gives CDR1 MNHEY, CDR2 SVGAGI. CDR3 sequence reads: CASSKTGGTEAFF. Here the CDR3 DNA reads TGTGCCAGCAGTAAGACAGGGGGCACTGAAGCTTTCTTT.

This clone appeared a single time. The gene calls are TRBV29-1 and TRBJ2-3; 10 positions agree with TRBD1. The CDR3 totals 15 residues. Germline CDR1 is SQVTM and CDR2 is ANQGSEA. After removal of 5 bases from V and 6 bases from J, the junction contained 11 bases not matched to a gene. CDR3 nucleotides: TGCAGCGTTCGCGACGTTAGGACAGGGGGGGATACGCAGTATTTT. Encoded protein: CSVRDVRTGGDTQYF.

The chain combines TRBV9 with TRBJ1-3; D unresolved. Looked up from germline, CDR1 is SGDLS and CDR2 is YYNGEE. V was trimmed by 1 base and J by 7 bases, leaving 15 bases between them. The CDR3 spans 15 residues. CDR3 DNA: TGTGCCAGCAGCGTATATTACGGGGAAAGGAACACCATATATTTT. Translation: CASSVYYGERNTIYF.

This clone has more than one count but fewer than ten. V gene TRBV7-2 combines with J gene TRBJ2-7; D is possibly TRBD1 (6 bases). This CDR3 contains 15 residues. V was trimmed by 5 bases and J by 6 bases, leaving 20 bases between them. Germline V gene sequence: CDR1 SGHTA, CDR2 FQGNSA. The CDR3 sequence: CASSLVETPGVEQYF. The CDR3, as DNA: TGTGCCAGCAGCCTGGTAGAGACCCCAGGGGTCGAGCAGTACTTC.

J is TRBJ2-1 and V is TRBV2; D is ambiguous. CDR3 length equals 13 residues. Germline CDR1 SNHLY, CDR2 FYNNEI. V was cut by 3 bases and J by 10 bases, with 13 bases left in between. CDR3 DNA: TGTGCCAGCAGTGATGAAGTGGATAAGGAGCAGTTCTTC. As protein: CASSDEVDKEQFF.

The chain recombines TRBV4-1 with TRBJ2-3; TRBD2 agrees at 9 bases. The germline V gene encodes CDR1 MGHRA and CDR2 YSYEKL. CDR3 length: 17 amino acids. V was clipped by 2 bases and J by 3 bases; unmatched bases: 9. The CDR3 region is CASSQILLAGRTDTQYF. The CDR3 DNA reads as TGCGCCAGCAGCCAAATTCTGCTAGCGGGACGAACAGATACGCAGTATTTT.

V and J are TRBV5-1 and TRBJ1-2, with TRBD1 identical over 7 bases. Germline V gene sequence: CDR1 SGHRS, CDR2 YFSETQ. This CDR3 is 17 amino acids long. Germline trimming cut 3 bases from V and 4 bases from J; bases unmatched to any gene: 15. CDR3 sequence (DNA): TGCGCCAGCAGCTACACCAGCTCAGGGGGTGGAGGCTATGGCTACACCTTC. Encoded protein: CASSYTSSGGGGYGYTF.

This sequence joins TRBV7-3 and TRBJ2-3, with 8 bases that match TRBD2. J was trimmed by 1 base and V by 2 bases; bases with no gene match: 2. The CDR3 has 15 residues. Germline V lookup: CDR1 SGHTA, CDR2 FQGTGA. CDR3 in amino acids: CASSLLLAGTDTQYF. CDR3 coding DNA: TGTGCCAGCAGCTTATTACTAGCGGGCACAGATACGCAGTATTTT.

V and J are TRBV5-5 and TRBJ1-1, with D possibly being TRBD1 (5 bases). The CDR3 is 15 residues long. In germline, CDR1 is SGHKS, CDR2 YYEKEE (reference sequence). V shed 3 bases and J shed 5 bases, with 17 bases lying between them. CDR3 sequence (DNA): TGTGCCAGCAGCTCGAACTCAGGGAAGGTGACTGAAGCTTTCTTT. This codes for CASSSNSGKVTEAFF.

V and J are TRBV5-1 and TRBJ2-7; TRBD1 agrees at 9 bases. The CDR3 is 15 amino acids. The germline V gene has CDR1 SGHRS and CDR2 YFSETQ. V was clipped by 0 bases and J by 2 bases; unmatched bases: 3. CDR3 loop: CASSLGDRVTYEQYF. Here the CDR3 DNA reads TGCGCCAGCAGCTTGGGGGACAGGGTAACCTACGAGCAGTACTTC.

The V and J genes are TRBV5-1 and TRBJ2-3; 12 bases fit TRBD1. The CDR3 consists of 15 residues. From germline, CDR1 is SGHRS and CDR2 YFSETQ. V dropped 4 bases and J dropped 6; count of bases not matched to a gene: 6. The CDR3, as DNA: TGCGCCAGCAGCCCCGGGACAGGGGGCTTTGATACGCAGTATTTT. It is translated as CASSPGTGGFDTQYF. The whole variable domain, remainder taken from reference TRBV5-1 and TRBJ2-3, is KAGVTQTPRYLIKTRGQQVTLSCSPISGHRSVSWYQQTPGQGLQFLFEYFSETQRNKGNFPGRFSGRQFSNSRSEMNVSTLELGDSALYLCASSPGTGGFDTQYFGPGTRLTVL.

This clone occurred once. The J gene is TRBJ2-1, the V gene TRBV7-6; D could derive from TRBD1 or TRBD2 (5 bases each). Germline V gives CDR1 SGHVS, CDR2 FNYEAQ. The CDR3 is 13 residues long. The V end was cut by 5 bases, the J end by 5 bases, with 10 bases between. The DNA of the CDR3 is TGTGCCAGCAGCCCGGGACCGAACAATGAGCAGTTCTTC. Protein product: CASSPGPNNEQFF.